The clone carrying this TCR beta chain was picked up one time. Its antigen is not known. These data come from a study of metastatic and nonmetastatic thyroid tumors. The CDR3 totals 15 residues. Trimming pared 0 bases from V and 4 bases from J, leaving 12 bases between. Looked up from germline, CDR1 is MGHRA and CDR2 is YSYEKL. Thyroid surgery was performed in patients who had received no treatment beforehand. Regarding the study as a whole: Relative to benign nodules, malignant thyroid tumors were reportedly characterized by significantly elevated TCR beta diversity in blood and tumor.

TCRdb used MiXCR to call clones anew from the PCR reads. Of more than 9,500 clones in the sample, 25% to 35% were seen once. The TCR originated in a male donor with papillary thyroid cancer or a benign thyroid nodule (not recorded which). Some clones in this sample may be carry-over from other donors' samples. Sequenced sample: adjacent normal tissue. V is TRBV4-1 and J is TRBJ2-5; possible D gene TRBD2, 7 bases. The CDR3, as DNA: TGCGCCAGCAGCCAAGATCCGGGGGGCTTAGAGACCCAGTACTTC. Residues: CASSQDPGGLETQYF.